One and the same sample provided the 9 T cell receptor beta chains below, sequenced in a study of lymphopenia after photon versus proton radiotherapy. Here immunoSEQ multiplex PCR was the method, and the copy in TCRdb shows in-frame clones only, minus some. This table has 70,000 or so clones, about 90% appearing once. Sequenced material: peripheral blood, taken from a patient treated with photon-based radiotherapy. The receptors come from a middle-aged woman with cholangiocarcinoma.

The chain links TRBV11-2 to TRBJ2-3; 8 bases map to TRBD2. V trimming: 0 bases; J trimming: 2 bases; junction bases outside the gene matches: 1. Per the germline V gene, CDR1 is SGHAT and CDR2 is FQNNGV. This CDR3 contains 15 residues. Here the CDR3 DNA reads TGTGCCAGCAGCTTAGAAGCGGGGGACACAGATACGCAGTATTTT. Translated, it gives CASSLEAGDTDTQYF. The variable domain in full, completed from reference TRBV11-2 and TRBJ2-3, reads EAGVAQSPRYKIIEKRQSVAFWCNPISGHATLYWYQQILGQGPKLLIQFQNNGVVDDSQLPKDRFSAERLKGVDSTLKIQPAKLEDSAVYLCASSLEAGDTDTQYFGPGTRLTVL.

V usage is TRBV28 and J usage is TRBJ2-7, with 11 bases lining up with TRBD2. The germline V gene encodes CDR1 MDHEN and CDR2 SYDVKM. V dropped 7 bases and J dropped 3; count of bases not matched to a gene: 8. This CDR3 has 15 residues. The CDR3 nucleotides read TGTGCCAGCACCCCTAGACTAGCGGGACGCTACGAGCAGTACTTC. Translation gives CASTPRLAGRYEQYF.

The chain uses TRBV5-5 and TRBJ2-5; TRBD2 agrees at 16 bases. The germline gives CDR1 SGHKS, CDR2 YYEKEE (reference sequence). This CDR3 has 19 amino acids. Losses at the gene ends were 6 bases for V and 4 bases for J; bases not matched to a gene: 15. The CDR3 loop reads CASNSMSGTSGGARETQYF. DNA for the CDR3: TGTGCCAGCAACTCCATGTCAGGGACTAGCGGGGGGGCGCGAGAGACCCAGTACTTC.

This clone has only one observation. The CDR3 DNA follows: TGTGCCACCAGCAGCGGACAGGGCGAAGGAGAGCAGTACTTC. This encodes CATSSGQGEGEQYF. The rearrangement links TRBV15 to TRBJ2-7; 8 nucleotides line up with TRBD1. The germline CDR1 and CDR2 sequences are LNHNV and YYDKDF (reference sequence). There are 14 residues in the CDR3. The trim removed 3 bases at V and 7 bases at J, leaving 8 bases unmatched.

The gene calls are TRBV7-9 and TRBJ2-5; TRBD2 is a possible D gene (5 bases). Germline CDR1 reads SEHNR; CDR2 reads FQNEAQ (reference sequence). V was cut by 2 bases and J by 5 bases, with 15 bases left in between. This CDR3 has 15 amino acids. The DNA for the CDR3 is TGTGCCAGCAGCTTATTTCGCGGGCTAGTCGAGACCCAGTACTTC. As protein: CASSLFRGLVETQYF.

This clone appeared a single time. The genes are TRBV11-2 and TRBJ2-7; perhaps TRBD2 as D (6 bases). Germline assignment: CDR1 SGHAT and CDR2 FQNNGV. V was pared by 5 bases and J by 0 bases, with 14 bases between. The CDR3 consists of 15 residues. In DNA form, the CDR3 reads TGTGCCAGCAGCCCGCCGGGACTCCACTCCTACGAGCAGTACTTC. Encoded protein: CASSPPGLHSYEQYF.

This chain joins TRBV28 and TRBJ2-7; the D gene is possibly TRBD1 (5 bases). The CDR3 contains 16 residues. Trimming removed 4 bases at V and 0 bases at J, with 16 bases between. CDR1 is MDHEN, CDR2 SYDVKM, per germline. CDR3 sequence reads: CASSSFTTEISYEQYF. The CDR3 region has the DNA TGTGCCAGCAGTTCGTTCACGACAGAGATCTCCTACGAGCAGTACTTC.

The chain links TRBV7-2 to TRBJ2-5, with no clear D. V dropped 5 bases and J dropped 4 bases, with 5 bases sitting between them. Germline-derived CDR1 and CDR2 are SGHTA and FQGNSA. The CDR3 runs 11 residues. The CDR3 region is CASSPLETQYF. CDR3 nucleotide sequence: TGTGCCAGCAGCCCCCTAGAGACCCAGTACTTC. The full variable domain, with the rest looked up from reference TRBV7-2 and TRBJ2-5, is GAGVSQSPSNKVTEKGKDVELRCDPISGHTALYWYRQSLGQGLEFLIYFQGNSAPDKSGLPSDRFSAERTGGSVSTLTIQRTQQEDSAVYLCASSPLETQYFGPGTRLLVL.

J is TRBJ2-1 and V is TRBV7-6; D tentatively fits TRBD1 or TRBD2 (5 bases each). The germline CDR1 and CDR2 sequences are SGHVS and FNYEAQ. This CDR3 comprises 15 residues. Between the trimmed V and J ends, which lost 5 bases and 7 bases, there was a span of 18 bases. CDR3 region: CASSDTPGQGNEQFF. CDR3 coding DNA: TGTGCCAGCAGCGATACTCCGGGGCAAGGGAATGAGCAGTTCTTC.